This T cell receptor (beta chain) was captured by sequencing in a study of CD8+CD57+ T cells in acquired aplastic anemia (dated by TCRdb to the late 2010s). Context from the whole study: On average, sorted CD4+ and CD8+ cells yielded about 3 ug of extracted DNA, with a range of 0.2 to 27.4 ug. Mean read counts for healthy donor samples were approximately 10 million for CD4+ cells and about 12 million for CD8+ cells.

The full study reports these points: Roughly 31 CD8+ CDR3 sequences were shared between patients and controls but appeared highly expressed in patients and within their immunodominant clones. CD8+ Simpson's diversity did not differ significantly between patients and healthy controls (P=0.060).

Worth noting for this clonotype: Its target antigen remains unknown. Per-nucleotide qualities are absent, and no much larger clonotype sits a single base away.

TCR repertoires of sorted CD4+ and CD8+ blood T cells from severe aplastic anemia patients and healthy subjects were deep-sequenced in the study. Ficoll-Paque density gradient centrifugation was used to isolate peripheral blood mononuclear cells. Before DNA was extracted, CD4+ and CD8+ T cells were sorted using either FACS or magnetic beads. Profiling of TCR beta VDJ combinations and CDR3 sequences used genomic DNA as the template. An Illumina HiSeq 2000 was the platform used for TCR repertoire sequencing. The paper's processing steps were these. Repertoires were assessed using TRBV/TRBJ rearrangement plots, CDR3 size and DJ length profiles, and Simpson's diversity index. The most abundant DNA sequence in the deep sequencing data was defined as the immunodominant clone. CDR3 amino acid sequences were screened for sharing across subjects and were compared with published repertoires and the VDJdb database. TCRdb's own reprocessing of the public reads used fastp at Q25 and MiXCR and kept productive beta chains. Rows with a matching CDR3 protein are joined into one entry that keeps the most common DNA and genes. For this entry, the V and J calls and clone size follow TCRdb and not the study's own pipeline. The sample includes 400,000 to 450,000 distinct CDR3 sequences, with about 70% observed a single time. The top ten hold 3.5% to 4.5% of the sample.

The material sequenced was sorted CD4+, CD8+, or CD8+CD57+ T cells (not recorded which) from PBMCs. This clonotype was obtained from a human donor in good health, serving as a control.

The CDR3 region: CASSFYGTGENEKLFF. The DNA sequence follows: TGTGCCAGCAGCTTTTACGGAACCGGGGAGAATGAAAAACTGTTTTTT. Recombination connected TRBV7-3 to TRBJ1-4; the D gene lacks a confident call. Deletion took 3 bases off V and 5 bases off J, with a span of 16 bases between the germline ends. The CDR3, from cysteine to phenylalanine, totals 16 residues. CDR3 DNA only is kept here, 48 bases in frame from base 1. The germline V gene specifies SGHTA as CDR1 and FQGTGA as CDR2.